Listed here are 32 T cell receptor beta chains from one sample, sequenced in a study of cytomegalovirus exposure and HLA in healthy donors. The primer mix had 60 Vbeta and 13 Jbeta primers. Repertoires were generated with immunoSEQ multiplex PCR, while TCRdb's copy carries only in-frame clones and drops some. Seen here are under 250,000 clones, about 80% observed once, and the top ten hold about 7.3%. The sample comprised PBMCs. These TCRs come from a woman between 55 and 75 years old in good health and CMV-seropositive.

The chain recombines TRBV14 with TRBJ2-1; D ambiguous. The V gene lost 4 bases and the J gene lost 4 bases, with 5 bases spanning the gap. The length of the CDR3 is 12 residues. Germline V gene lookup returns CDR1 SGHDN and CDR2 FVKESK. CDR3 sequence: CASSPSYNEQFF. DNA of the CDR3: TGTGCCAGCAGCCCCAGTTACAATGAGCAGTTCTTC.

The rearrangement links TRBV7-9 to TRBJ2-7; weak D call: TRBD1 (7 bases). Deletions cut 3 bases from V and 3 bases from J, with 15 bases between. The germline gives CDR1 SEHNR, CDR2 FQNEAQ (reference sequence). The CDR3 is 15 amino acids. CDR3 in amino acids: CASSFPGGSVYEQYF. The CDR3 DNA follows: TGTGCCAGCAGCTTCCCAGGGGGGTCCGTCTACGAGCAGTACTTC.

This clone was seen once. In nucleotides, the CDR3 is TGCGCCAGCAGCCTCTCCGGGGCTAGCGGGACGAACACCGGGGAGCTGTTTTTT. Amino acids: CASSLSGASGTNTGELFF. V is TRBV4-1 and J is TRBJ2-2, with TRBD2 identical over 9 bases. The CDR3 contains 18 residues. Looked up from germline, CDR1 is MGHRA and CDR2 is YSYEKL. V trimming: 4 bases; J trimming: 0 bases; junction bases outside the gene matches: 9.

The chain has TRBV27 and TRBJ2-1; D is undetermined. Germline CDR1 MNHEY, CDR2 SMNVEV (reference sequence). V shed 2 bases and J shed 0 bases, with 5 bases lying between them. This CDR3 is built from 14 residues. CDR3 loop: CASSLTSSYNEQFF. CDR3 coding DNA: TGTGCCAGCAGTTTAACAAGCTCCTACAATGAGCAGTTCTTC.

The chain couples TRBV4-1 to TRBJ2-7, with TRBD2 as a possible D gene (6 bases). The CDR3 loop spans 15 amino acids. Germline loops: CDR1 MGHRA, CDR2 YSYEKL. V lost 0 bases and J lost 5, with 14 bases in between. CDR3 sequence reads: CASSQDTSSRNEQYF. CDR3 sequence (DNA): TGCGCCAGCAGCCAAGATACTAGCAGTAGGAACGAGCAGTACTTC.

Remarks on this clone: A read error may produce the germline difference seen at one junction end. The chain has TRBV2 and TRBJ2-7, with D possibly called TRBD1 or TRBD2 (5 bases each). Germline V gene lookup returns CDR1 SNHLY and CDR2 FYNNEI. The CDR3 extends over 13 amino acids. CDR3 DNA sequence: TGTACCAGCAGGACTCGCAGGGTCTACGAGCAGTACTTC. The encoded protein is CTSRTRRVYEQYF.

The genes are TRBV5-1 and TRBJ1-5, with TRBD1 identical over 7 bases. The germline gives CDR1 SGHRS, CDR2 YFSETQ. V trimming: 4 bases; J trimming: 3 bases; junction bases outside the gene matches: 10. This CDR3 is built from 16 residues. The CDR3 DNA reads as TGCGCCAGCAGCCCCGGACCGGGACAGTCCAATCAGCCCCAGCATTTT. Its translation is CASSPGPGQSNQPQHF. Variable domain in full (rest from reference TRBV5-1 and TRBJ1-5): KAGVTQTPRYLIKTRGQQVTLSCSPISGHRSVSWYQQTPGQGLQFLFEYFSETQRNKGNFPGRFSGRQFSNSRSEMNVSTLELGDSALYLCASSPGPGQSNQPQHFGDGTRLSIL.

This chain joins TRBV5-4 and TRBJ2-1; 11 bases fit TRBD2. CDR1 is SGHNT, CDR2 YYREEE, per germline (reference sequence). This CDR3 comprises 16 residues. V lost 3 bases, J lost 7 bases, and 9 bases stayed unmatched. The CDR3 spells CASSSVAGGPGNEQFF. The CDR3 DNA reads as TGTGCCAGCAGCTCAGTAGCGGGAGGGCCAGGGAATGAGCAGTTCTTC.

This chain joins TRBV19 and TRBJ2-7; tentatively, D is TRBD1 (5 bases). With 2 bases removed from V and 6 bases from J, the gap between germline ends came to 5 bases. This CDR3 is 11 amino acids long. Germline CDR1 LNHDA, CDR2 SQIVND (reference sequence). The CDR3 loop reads CASSIRGEQYF. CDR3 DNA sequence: TGTGCCAGTAGTATAAGGGGCGAGCAGTACTTC.

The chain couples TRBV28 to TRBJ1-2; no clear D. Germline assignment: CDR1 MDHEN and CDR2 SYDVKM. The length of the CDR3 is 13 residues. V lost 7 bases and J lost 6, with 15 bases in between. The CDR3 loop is CASIPSGADGYTF. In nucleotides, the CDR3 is TGTGCCAGCATCCCGTCCGGTGCCGATGGCTACACCTTC.

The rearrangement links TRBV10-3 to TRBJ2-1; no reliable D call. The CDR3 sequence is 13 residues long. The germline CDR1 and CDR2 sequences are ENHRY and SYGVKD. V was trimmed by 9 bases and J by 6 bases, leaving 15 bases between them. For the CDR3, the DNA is TGTGCCATAACACCATCGCACCCCAATGAGCAGTTCTTC. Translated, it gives CAITPSHPNEQFF.

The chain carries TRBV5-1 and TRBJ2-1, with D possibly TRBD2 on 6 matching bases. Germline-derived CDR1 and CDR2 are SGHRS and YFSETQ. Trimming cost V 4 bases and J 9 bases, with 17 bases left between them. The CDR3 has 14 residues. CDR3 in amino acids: CASSPHQLGGEQFF. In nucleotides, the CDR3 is TGCGCCAGCAGCCCGCACCAACTGGGGGGTGAGCAGTTCTTC. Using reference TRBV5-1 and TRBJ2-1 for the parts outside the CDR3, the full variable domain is KAGVTQTPRYLIKTRGQQVTLSCSPISGHRSVSWYQQTPGQGLQFLFEYFSETQRNKGNFPGRFSGRQFSNSRSEMNVSTLELGDSALYLCASSPHQLGGEQFFGPGTRLTVL.

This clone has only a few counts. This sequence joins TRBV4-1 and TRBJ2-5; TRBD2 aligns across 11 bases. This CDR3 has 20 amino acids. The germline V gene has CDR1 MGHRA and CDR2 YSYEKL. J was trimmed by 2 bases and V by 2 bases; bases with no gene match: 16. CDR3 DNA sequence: TGCGCCAGCAGCCAACCCACCCCGGAGCTAGCGGGAGGAGGGCAAGAGACCCAGTACTTC. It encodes CASSQPTPELAGGGQETQYF.

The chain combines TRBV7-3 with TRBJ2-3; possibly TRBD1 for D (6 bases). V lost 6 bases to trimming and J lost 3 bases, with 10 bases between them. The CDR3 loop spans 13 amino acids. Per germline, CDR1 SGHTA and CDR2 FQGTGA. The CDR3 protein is CASRPQGTDTQYF. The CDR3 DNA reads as TGTGCCAGCAGACCACAGGGTACAGATACGCAGTATTTT.

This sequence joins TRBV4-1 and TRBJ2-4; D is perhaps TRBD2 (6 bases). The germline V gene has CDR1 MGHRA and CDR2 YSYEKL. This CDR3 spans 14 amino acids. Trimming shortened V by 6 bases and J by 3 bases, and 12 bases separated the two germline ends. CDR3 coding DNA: TGCGCCAGCAGAGCGCTAGCGAGCAAAAACATTCAGTACTTC. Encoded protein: CASRALASKNIQYF.

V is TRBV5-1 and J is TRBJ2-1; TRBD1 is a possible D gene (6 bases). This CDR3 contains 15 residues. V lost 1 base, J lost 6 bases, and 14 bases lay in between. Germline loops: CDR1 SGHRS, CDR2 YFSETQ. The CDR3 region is CASSLFPGVGNEQFF. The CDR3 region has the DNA TGCGCCAGCAGCTTGTTCCCAGGGGTCGGCAATGAGCAGTTCTTC.

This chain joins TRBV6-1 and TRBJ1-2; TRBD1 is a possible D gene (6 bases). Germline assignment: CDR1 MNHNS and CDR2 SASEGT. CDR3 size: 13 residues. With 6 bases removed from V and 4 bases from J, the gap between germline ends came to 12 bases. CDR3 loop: CASRDSLGYGYTF. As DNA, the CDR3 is TGTGCCAGCAGGGACAGTTTGGGCTATGGCTACACCTTC.

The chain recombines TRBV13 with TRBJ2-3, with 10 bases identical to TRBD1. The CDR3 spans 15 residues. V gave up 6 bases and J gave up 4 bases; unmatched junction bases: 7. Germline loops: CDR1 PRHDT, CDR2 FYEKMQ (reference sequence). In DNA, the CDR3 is TGTGCCAGCAGGCACACCGGGACAGGGGCAGATACGCAGTATTTT. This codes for CASRHTGTGADTQYF.

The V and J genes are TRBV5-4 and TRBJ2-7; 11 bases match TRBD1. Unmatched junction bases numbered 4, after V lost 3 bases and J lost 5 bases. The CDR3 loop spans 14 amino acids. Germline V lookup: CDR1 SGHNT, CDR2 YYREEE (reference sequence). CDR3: CASSWGQGGHEQYF. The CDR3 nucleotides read TGTGCCAGCAGCTGGGGACAGGGGGGCCACGAGCAGTACTTC.

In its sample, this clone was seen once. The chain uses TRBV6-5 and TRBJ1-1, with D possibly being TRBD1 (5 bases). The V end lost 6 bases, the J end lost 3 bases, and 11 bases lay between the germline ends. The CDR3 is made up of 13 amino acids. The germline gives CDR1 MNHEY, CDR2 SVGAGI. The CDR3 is CASRVREYTEAFF. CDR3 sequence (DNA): TGTGCCAGCAGGGTCAGGGAATACACTGAAGCTTTCTTT.

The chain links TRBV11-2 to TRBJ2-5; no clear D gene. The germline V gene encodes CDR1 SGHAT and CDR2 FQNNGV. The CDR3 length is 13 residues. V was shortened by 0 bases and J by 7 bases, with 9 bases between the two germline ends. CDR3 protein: CASSLESLGTQYF. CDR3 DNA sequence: TGTGCCAGCAGCTTAGAGTCCCTAGGGACCCAGTACTTC.

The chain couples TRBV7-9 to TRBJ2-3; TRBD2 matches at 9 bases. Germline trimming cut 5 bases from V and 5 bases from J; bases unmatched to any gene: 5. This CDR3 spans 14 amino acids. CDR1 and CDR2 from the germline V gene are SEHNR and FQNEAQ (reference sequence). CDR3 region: CASSPLAGRDTQYF. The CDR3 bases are TGTGCCAGCAGCCCCCTAGCGGGAAGAGATACGCAGTATTTT. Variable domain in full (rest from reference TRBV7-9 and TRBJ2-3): DTGVSQNPRHKITKRGQNVTFRCDPISEHNRLYWYRQTLGQGPEFLTYFQNEAQLEKSRLLSDRFSAERPKGSFSTLEIQRTEQGDSAMYLCASSPLAGRDTQYFGPGTRLTVL.

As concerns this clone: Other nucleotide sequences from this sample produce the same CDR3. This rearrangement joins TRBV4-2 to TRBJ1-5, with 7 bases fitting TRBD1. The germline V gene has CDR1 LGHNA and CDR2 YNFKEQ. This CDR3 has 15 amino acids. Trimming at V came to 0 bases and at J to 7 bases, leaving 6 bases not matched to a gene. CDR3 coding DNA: TGTGCCAGCAGCCAAGATAGTAGGGGGCAACAGCCCCAGCATTTT. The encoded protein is CASSQDSRGQQPQHF.

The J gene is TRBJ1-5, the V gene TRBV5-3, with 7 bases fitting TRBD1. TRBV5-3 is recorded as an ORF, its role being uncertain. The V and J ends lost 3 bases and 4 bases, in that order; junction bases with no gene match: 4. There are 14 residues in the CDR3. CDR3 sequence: CARSWDRPNQPQHF. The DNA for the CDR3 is TGTGCCAGAAGCTGGGACAGACCAAATCAGCCCCAGCATTTT.

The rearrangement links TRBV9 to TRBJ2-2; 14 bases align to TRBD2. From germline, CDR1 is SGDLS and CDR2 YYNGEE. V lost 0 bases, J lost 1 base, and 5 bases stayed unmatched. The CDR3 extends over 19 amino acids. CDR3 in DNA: TGTGCCAGCAGCGTAGGTTTCGGGACTAGCGGGAGGAACACCGGGGAGCTGTTTTTT. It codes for CASSVGFGTSGRNTGELFF.

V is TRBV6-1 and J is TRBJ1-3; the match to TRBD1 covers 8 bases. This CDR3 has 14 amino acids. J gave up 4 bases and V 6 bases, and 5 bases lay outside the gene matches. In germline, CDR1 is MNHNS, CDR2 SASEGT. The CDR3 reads CASSSGQAGNTIYF. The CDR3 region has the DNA TGTGCCAGCAGCTCGGGACAGGCGGGAAACACCATATATTTT.

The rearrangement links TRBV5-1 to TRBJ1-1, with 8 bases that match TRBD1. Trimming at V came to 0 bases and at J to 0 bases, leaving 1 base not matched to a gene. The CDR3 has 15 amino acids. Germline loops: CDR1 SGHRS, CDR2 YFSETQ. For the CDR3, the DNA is TGCGCCAGCAGCTTGGGACAGGGGATGAACACTGAAGCTTTCTTT. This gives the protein CASSLGQGMNTEAFF.

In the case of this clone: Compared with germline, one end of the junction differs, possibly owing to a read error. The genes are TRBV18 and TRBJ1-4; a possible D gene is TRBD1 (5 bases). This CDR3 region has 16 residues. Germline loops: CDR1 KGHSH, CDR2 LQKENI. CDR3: CASSPNRQTTNEKLFF. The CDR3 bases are TGTGCCAGCTCACCAAACCGACAGACAACGAATGAAAAACTGTTTTTT. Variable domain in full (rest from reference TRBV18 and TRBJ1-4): NAGVMQNPRHLVRRRGQEARLRCSPMKGHSHVYWYRQLPEEGLKFMVYLQKENIIDESGMPKERFSAEFPKEGPSILRIQQVVRGDSAAYFCASSPNRQTTNEKLFFGSGTQLSVL.

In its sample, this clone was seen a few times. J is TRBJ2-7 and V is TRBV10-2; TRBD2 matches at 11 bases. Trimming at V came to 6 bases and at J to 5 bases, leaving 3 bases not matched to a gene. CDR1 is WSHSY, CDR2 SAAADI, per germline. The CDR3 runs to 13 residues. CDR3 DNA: TGCGCCAGCAGCTTGGGACTAGCGGACGAGCAGTACTTC. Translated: CASSLGLADEQYF.

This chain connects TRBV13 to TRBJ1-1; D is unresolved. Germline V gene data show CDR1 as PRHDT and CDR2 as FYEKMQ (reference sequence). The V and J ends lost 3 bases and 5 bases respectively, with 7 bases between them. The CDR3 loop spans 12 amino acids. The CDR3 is CASSLRKTEAFF. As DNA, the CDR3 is TGTGCCAGCAGCTTGCGTAAAACTGAAGCTTTCTTT.

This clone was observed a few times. In DNA form, the CDR3 reads TGTGCCAGCAGCCCGCGGACAGGGGACACAGATACGCAGTATTTT. Protein sequence: CASSPRTGDTDTQYF. The chain couples TRBV9 to TRBJ2-3, with TRBD1 identical over 9 bases. This CDR3 is built from 15 residues. Germline V lookup: CDR1 SGDLS, CDR2 YYNGEE. With 4 bases clipped from V and 2 bases from J, the junction kept 5 bases outside the gene matches.

CDR3 sequence: CASSVELRQVANTGELFF. The CDR3 nucleotides read TGTGCCAGCAGCGTAGAGTTGAGACAGGTGGCGAACACCGGGGAGCTGTTTTTT. The chain couples TRBV9 to TRBJ2-2, with a tentative D call TRBD1 (6 bases). Per the germline V gene, CDR1 is SGDLS and CDR2 is YYNGEE. Trimming stripped 0 bases from V and 0 bases from J, with 15 bases between. The CDR3 has 18 residues.